The sequence of this T cell receptor beta chain was determined in a study of cytomegalovirus exposure and HLA in healthy donors. Study-wide context: The platform used for the roughly 120 validation repertoires matched that of the approximately 670 first-cohort repertoires, a later analysis reported. Study findings and constraints: With high specificity and sensitivity, the classifier reportedly diagnosed cytomegalovirus status.

The CDR3 consists of 15 residues. Germline values: CDR1 MNHNY, CDR2 SVGAGI (reference sequence). The V end was cut by 3 bases, the J end by 2 bases, with 12 bases between. The donors belonged to the 120-subject validation cohort, separate from the roughly 710-subject first cohort. Assay: immunoSEQ multiplex PCR; the TCRdb copy retains only in-frame clones and omits some. The table includes 150,000 to 200,000 clones, 86% detected once. Notes on this clone: Its target is unknown.

This TCR derives from a woman aged 18 to 35 in good health and CMV-seronegative. The chain employs TRBV6-6 and TRBJ2-3; maybe TRBD1 (5 bases). Sequencing was carried out using PBMCs. CDR3 sequence reads: CASSYSGRDTDTQYF. Written as DNA, the CDR3 is TGTGCCAGCAGTTATAGTGGCAGGGACACAGATACGCAGTATTTT.